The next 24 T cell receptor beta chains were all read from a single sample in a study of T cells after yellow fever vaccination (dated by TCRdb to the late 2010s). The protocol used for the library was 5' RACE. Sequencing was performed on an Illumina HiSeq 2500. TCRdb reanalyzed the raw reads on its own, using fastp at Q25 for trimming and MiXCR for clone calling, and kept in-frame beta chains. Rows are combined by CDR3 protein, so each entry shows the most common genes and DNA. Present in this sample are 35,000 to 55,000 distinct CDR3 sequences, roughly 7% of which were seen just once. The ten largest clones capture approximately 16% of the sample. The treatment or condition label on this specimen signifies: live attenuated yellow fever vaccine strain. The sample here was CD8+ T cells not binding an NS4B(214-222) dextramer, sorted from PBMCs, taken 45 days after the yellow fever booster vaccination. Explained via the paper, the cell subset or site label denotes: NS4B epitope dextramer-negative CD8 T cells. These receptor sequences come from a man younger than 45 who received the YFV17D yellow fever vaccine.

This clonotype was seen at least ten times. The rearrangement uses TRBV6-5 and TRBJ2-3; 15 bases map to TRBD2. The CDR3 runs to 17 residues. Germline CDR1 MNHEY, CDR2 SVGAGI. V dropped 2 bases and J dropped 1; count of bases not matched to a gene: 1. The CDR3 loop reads CASSYGLAGGGTDTQYF. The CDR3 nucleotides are TGTGCCAGCAGTTACGGACTAGCGGGAGGGGGCACAGATACGCAGTATTTT.

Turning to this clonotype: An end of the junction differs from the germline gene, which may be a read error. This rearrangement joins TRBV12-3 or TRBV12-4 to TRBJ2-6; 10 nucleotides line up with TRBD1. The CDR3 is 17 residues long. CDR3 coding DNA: TGTGACAGCAGTGGGGACAGGGGACGCTCTGGGGCCAACGTCCTGACTTTC. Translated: CDSSGDRGRSGANVLTF.

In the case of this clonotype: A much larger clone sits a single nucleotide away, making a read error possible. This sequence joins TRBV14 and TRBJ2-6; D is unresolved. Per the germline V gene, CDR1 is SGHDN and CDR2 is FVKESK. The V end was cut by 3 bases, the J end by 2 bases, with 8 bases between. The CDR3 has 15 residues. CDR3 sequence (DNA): TGTGCCAGCAGCCACAGCACAGCTGGGGCCAACGTCCTGACTTTC. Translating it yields CASSHSTAGANVLTF.

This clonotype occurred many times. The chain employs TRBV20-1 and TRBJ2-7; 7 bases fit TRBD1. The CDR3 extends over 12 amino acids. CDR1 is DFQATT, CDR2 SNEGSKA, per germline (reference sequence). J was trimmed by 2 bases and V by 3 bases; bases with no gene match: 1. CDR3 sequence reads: CSASRGTYEQYF. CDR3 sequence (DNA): TGCAGTGCTAGCAGGGGGACCTACGAGCAGTACTTC.

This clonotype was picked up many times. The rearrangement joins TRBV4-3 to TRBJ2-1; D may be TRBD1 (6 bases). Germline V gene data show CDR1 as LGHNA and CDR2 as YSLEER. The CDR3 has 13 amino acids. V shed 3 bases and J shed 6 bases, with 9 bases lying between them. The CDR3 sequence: CASSHTDSNEQFF. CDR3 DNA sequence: TGCGCCAGCAGCCACACGGACAGCAATGAGCAGTTCTTC.

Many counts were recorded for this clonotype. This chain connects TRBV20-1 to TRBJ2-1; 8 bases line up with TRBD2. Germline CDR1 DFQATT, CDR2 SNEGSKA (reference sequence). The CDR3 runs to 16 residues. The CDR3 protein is CSVGNSAGGSYNEQFF. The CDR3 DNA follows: TGCAGCGTAGGGAATTCCGCGGGGGGCTCCTACAATGAGCAGTTCTTC.

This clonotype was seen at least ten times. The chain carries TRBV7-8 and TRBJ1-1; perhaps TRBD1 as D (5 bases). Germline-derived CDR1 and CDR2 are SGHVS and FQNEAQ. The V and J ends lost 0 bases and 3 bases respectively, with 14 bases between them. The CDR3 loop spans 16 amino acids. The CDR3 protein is CASSLAHPGRYTEAFF. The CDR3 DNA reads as TGTGCCAGCAGCTTAGCACATCCAGGGAGGTACACTGAAGCTTTCTTT.

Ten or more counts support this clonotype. The CDR3 loop reads CASSPSLIGGVTDTQYF. The CDR3 region has the DNA TGTGCCAGCAGCCCCAGTTTGATTGGGGGGGTCACAGATACGCAGTATTTT. The V and J genes are TRBV9 and TRBJ2-3; 7 positions agree with TRBD2. The CDR3 has 17 amino acids. Germline CDR1 and CDR2: SGDLS and YYNGEE. J gave up 2 bases and V 4 bases, and 13 bases lay outside the gene matches.

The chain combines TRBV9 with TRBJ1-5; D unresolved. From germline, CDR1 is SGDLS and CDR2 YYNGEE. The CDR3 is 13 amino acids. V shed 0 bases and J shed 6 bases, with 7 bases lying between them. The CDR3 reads CASSVGDSQPQHF. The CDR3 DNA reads TGTGCCAGCAGCGTAGGGGATAGTCAGCCCCAGCATTTT.

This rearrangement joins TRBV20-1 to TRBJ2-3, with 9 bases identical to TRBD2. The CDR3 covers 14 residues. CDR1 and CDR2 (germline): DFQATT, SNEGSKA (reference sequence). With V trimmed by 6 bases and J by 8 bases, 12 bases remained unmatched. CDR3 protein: CSAFPAGGPGTQYF. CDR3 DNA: TGCAGTGCGTTCCCCGCGGGAGGGCCTGGTACGCAGTATTTT.

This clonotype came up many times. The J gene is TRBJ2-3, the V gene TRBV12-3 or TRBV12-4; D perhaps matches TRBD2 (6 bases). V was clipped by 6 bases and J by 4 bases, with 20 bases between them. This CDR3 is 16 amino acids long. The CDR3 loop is CASSPLEGPSPDTQYF. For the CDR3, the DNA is TGTGCCAGCAGCCCCTTGGAGGGCCCCAGCCCAGATACGCAGTATTTT.

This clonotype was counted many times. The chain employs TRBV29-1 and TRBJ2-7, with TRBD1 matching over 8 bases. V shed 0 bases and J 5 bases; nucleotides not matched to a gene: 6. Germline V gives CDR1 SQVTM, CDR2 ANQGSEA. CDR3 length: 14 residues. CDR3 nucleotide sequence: TGCAGCGTTGAAGATAGGGGACAGGCCCACGAGCAGTACTTC. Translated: CSVEDRGQAHEQYF.

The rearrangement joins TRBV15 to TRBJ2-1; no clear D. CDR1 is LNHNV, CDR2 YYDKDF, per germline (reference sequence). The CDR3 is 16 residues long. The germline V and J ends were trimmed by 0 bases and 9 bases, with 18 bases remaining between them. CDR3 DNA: TGTGCCACCAGCAGAGATAGTGCTAGATTTTTAGTTGAGCAGTTCTTC. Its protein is CATSRDSARFLVEQFF.

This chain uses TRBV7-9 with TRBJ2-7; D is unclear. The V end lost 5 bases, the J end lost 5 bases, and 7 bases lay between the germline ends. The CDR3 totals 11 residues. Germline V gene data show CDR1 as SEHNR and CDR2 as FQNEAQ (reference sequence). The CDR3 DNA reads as TGTGCCAGCAGCGAAAGGCACGAGCAGTACTTC. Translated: CASSERHEQYF. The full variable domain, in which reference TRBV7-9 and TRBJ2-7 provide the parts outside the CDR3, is DTGVSQNPRHKITKRGQNVTFRCDPISEHNRLYWYRQTLGQGPEFLTYFQNEAQLEKSRLLSDRFSAERPKGSFSTLEIQRTEQGDSAMYLCASSERHEQYFGPGTRLTVT.

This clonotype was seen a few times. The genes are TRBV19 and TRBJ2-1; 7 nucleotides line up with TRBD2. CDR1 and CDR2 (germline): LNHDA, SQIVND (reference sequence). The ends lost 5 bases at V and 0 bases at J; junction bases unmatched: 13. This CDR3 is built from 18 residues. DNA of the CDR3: TGTGCCAGTAGTTATGGGGACTTGCGGGGGTACTCCTACAATGAGCAGTTCTTC. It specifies CASSYGDLRGYSYNEQFF. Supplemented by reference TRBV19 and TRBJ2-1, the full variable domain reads DGGITQSPKYLFRKEGQNVTLSCEQNLNHDAMYWYRQDPGQGLRLIYYSQIVNDFQKGDIAEGYSVSREKKESFPLTVTSAQKNPTAFYLCASSYGDLRGYSYNEQFFGPGTRLTVL.

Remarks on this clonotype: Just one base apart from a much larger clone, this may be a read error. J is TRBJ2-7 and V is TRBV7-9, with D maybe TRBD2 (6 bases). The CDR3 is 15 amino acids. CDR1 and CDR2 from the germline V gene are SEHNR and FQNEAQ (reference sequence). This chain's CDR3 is CASSSGDFLPYEKYF. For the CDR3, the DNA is TGTGCCAGCAGCTCCGGGGACTTCTTACCCTACGAGAAGTACTTC.

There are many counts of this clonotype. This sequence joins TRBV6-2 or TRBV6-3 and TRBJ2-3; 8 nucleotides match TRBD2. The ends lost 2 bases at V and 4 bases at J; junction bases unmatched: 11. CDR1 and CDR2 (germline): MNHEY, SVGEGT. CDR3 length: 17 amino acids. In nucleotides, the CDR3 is TGTGCCAGCAGTTACAACCCCCAGCGGGAGACGGCAGATACGCAGTATTTT. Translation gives CASSYNPQRETADTQYF.

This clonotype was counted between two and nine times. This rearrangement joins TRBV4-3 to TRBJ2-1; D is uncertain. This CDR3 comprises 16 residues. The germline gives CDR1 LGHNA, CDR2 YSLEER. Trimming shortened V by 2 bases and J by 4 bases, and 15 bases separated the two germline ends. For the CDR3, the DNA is TGCGCCAGCAGCCAAATCGACGGCCCAAAGTACAATGAGCAGTTCTTC. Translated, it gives CASSQIDGPKYNEQFF.

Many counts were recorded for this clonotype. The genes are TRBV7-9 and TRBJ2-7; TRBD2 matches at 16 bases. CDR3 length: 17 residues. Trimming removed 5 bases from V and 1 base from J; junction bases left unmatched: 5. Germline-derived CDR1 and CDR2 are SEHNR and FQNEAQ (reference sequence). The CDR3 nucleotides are TGTGCCAGCAGCGATGGGACTAGCGGGAGGGGATCCTACGAGCAGTACTTC. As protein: CASSDGTSGRGSYEQYF.

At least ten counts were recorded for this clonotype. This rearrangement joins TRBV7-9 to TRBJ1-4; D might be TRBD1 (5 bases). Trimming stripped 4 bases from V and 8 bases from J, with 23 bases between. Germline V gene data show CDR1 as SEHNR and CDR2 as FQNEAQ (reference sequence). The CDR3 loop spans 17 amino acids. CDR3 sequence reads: CASSSGASGGAEEKLFF. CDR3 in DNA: TGTGCCAGCAGCTCCGGGGCTAGTGGGGGAGCGGAAGAAAAACTGTTTTTT.

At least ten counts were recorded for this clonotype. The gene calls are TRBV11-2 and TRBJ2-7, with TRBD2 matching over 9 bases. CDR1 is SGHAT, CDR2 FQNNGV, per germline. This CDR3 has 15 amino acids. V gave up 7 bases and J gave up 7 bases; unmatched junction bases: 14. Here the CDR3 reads CASTWGLAGMREQYF. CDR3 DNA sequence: TGTGCCAGCACTTGGGGCCTAGCGGGGATGCGTGAGCAGTACTTC.

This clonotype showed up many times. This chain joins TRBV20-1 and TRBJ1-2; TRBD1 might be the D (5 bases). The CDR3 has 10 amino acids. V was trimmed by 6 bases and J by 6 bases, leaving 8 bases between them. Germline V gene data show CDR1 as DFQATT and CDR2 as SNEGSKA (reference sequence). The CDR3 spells CSASRDGYTF. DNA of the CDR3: TGCAGTGCAAGCAGGGATGGCTACACCTTC.

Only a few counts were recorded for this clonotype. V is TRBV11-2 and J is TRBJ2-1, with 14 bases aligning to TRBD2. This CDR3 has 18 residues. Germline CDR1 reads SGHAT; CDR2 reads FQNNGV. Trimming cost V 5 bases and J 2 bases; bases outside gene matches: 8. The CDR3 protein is CASSPGLAGAGPYNEQFF. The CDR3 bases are TGTGCCAGCAGCCCGGGACTAGCGGGAGCCGGCCCCTACAATGAGCAGTTCTTC.

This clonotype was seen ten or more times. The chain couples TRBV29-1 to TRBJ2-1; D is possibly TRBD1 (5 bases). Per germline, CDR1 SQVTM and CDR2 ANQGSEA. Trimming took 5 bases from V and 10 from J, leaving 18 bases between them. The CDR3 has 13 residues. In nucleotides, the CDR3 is TGCAGCGTTAGGGGCCCAAAGCTTGAGGAGCAGTTCTTC. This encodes CSVRGPKLEEQFF.